This T cell receptor (beta chain) emerged from a study of T-cell memory formation after mild COVID-19. Study background: Most TCR clusters belonged to a single donor. Study-level findings and limits: Pre-infection memory carried some responding clones, suggesting that cross-reactive memory joined. CD4+ contracting clones were mainly CM and EM; CD8+ ones, EMRA.

Constant-segment primers and 5'RACE yielded cDNA libraries for TCR alpha and TCR beta, each carrying sample barcodes and UMIs. TCRdb called the 5' RACE reads again in MiXCR, with one record for every CDR3 protein. This sample has fewer than 300,000 distinct CDR3 sequences, with approximately 18% found just once. With 8 bases clipped from V and 2 bases from J, the junction kept 13 bases outside the gene matches. The CDR3 loop spans 15 amino acids. Germline assignment: CDR1 DFQATT and CDR2 SNEGSKA (reference sequence). This clonotype appeared a few times. Its matching antigen is unknown. This chain connects TRBV20-1 to TRBJ2-3; TRBD2 matches at 7 bases. The source of this sequence is a man younger than 35 who had mild COVID-19 (a few samples of this study predate the infection). Cell type and time point are not known. The sample taken for sequencing was PBMCs or a T cell subset sorted from them (not recorded which). CDR3 sequence: CSSSGTTSNTDTQYF. The DNA of the CDR3 is TGCAGTTCCTCCGGGACTACCTCTAACACAGATACGCAGTATTTT.